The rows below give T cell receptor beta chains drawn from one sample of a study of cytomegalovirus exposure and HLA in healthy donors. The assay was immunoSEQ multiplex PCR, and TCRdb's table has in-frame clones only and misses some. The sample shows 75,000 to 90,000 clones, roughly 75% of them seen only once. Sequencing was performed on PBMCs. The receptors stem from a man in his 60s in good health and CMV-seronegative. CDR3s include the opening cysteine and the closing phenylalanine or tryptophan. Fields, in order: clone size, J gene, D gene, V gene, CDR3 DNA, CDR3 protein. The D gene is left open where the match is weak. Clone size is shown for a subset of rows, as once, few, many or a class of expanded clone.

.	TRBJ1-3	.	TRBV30	TGTGCCTGTGCCCGGGGGGCTGGAAACACCATATATTTT	CACARGAGNTIYF
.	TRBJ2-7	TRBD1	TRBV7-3	TGTGCCAGCAGCTTAATGGGACAGGGGTCGTACGAGCAGTACTTC	CASSLMGQGSYEQYF
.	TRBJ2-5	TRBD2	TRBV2	TGTGCCAGCAAGGGGGGGACTAGCGGGGAACCGTACCAAGAGACCCAGTACTTC	CASKGGTSGEPYQETQYF
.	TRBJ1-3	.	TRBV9	TGTGCCAGCACCCCCGGTGGAGGGCATAACTCTGGAAACACCATATATTTT	CASTPGGGHNSGNTIYF
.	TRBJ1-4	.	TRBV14	TGTGCCAGCAGCCAACGCAGTGCAACTAATGAAAAACTGTTTTTT	CASSQRSATNEKLFF
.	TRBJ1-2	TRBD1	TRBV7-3	TGTGCCAGCAGCCCGGGGGACAGGCCCAACTATGGCTACACCTTC	CASSPGDRPNYGYTF
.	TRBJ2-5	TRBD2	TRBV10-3	TGTGCCATCAGTGATACTAGCGGGGGGGGAGAGACCCAGTACTTC	CAISDTSGGGETQYF
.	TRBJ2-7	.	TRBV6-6	TGTGCCAGCAGTTACGCGACAGAGGCCGAGCAGTACTTC	CASSYATEAEQYF
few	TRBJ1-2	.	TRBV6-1	TGTGCCAGCAGTGAATGGGGCGGCGTCTATGGCTACACCTTC	CASSEWGGVYGYTF
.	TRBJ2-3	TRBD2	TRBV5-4	TGTGCCAGCAGCGGGCGGGGGGGATTGCTTGCAGATACGCAGTATTTT	CASSGRGGLLADTQYF
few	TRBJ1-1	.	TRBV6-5	TGTGCCAGCAGTCCTACCCCTTACGGGAACACTGAAGCTTTCTTT	CASSPTPYGNTEAFF
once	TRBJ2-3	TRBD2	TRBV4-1	TGCGCCAGCAGCCCAAAGCGCGGCGGGGGGGCCTTAATGAGCACAGATACGCAGTATTTT	CASSPKRGGGALMSTDTQYF
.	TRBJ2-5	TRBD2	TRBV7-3	TGTGCCAGCAGCCGTACCGGGACTAGTGGAGAGACCCAGTACTTC	CASSRTGTSGETQYF
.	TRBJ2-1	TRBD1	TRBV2	TGTGCCACTCCAACGCTAGCCCCAGGGGGCAATGAGCAGTTCTTC	CATPTLAPGGNEQFF
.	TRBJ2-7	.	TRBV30	TGTGCCTGGAGAGTGGAGGCCAACTACGAGCAGTACTTC	CAWRVEANYEQYF
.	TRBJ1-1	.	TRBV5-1	TGCGCCAGCAGCCCAGACCAGGGTTGGGGTACTGAAGCTTTCTTT	CASSPDQGWGTEAFF
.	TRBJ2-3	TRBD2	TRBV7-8	TGTGCCAGCAGCCTCAGTACTAGCGGGGGGGCCGGGGGCACAGATACGCAGTATTTT	CASSLSTSGGAGGTDTQYF
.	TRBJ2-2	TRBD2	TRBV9	TGTGCCAGCAGCCATTTAGCGGGGGGTGACACCGGGGAGCTGTTTTTT	CASSHLAGGDTGELFF
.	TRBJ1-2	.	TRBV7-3	TGTGCCAGCAGCTTAAATGGGAGGGGCTATGGCTACACCTTC	CASSLNGRGYGYTF
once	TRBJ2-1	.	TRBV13	TGTGCCAGCAGCTCAAGGACTGGAGGGTATGAGCAGTTCTTC	CASSSRTGGYEQFF
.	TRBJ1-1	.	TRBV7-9	TGTGCCAGCAGCTTAGAAGGGGGTCCTATTGAAGCTTTCTTT	CASSLEGGPIEAFF
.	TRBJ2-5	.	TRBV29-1	TGCAGCCCGGTACGGACTACGCCGGGGACCCAGTACTTC	CSPVRTTPGTQYF
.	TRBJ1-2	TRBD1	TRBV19	TGTGCCAGTAATCCCTTCGACAGGGGGCACGGCTACACCTTC	CASNPFDRGHGYTF
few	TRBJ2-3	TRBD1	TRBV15	TGTGCCACCAGCAGAGCGATGGCGGGACAGGGTGGAGATACGCAGTATTTT	CATSRAMAGQGGDTQYF
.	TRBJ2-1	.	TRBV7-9	TGTGCCAGCAGCTTAGTCATTAATGAGCAGTTCTTC	CASSLVINEQFF
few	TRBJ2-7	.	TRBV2	TGTGCCAGCAGTAGAAACAGGGTACTCTCCTACGAGCAGTACTTC	CASSRNRVLSYEQYF
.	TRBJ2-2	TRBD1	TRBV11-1	TGTGCCAGCAGCGCGCAAGGGACAGGGCGGACCGGGGAGCTGTTTTTT	CASSAQGTGRTGELFF
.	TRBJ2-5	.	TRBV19	TGTGCCAGTACCCCTGGCCAGGGTTCTATGGAGACCCAGTACTTC	CASTPGQGSMETQYF